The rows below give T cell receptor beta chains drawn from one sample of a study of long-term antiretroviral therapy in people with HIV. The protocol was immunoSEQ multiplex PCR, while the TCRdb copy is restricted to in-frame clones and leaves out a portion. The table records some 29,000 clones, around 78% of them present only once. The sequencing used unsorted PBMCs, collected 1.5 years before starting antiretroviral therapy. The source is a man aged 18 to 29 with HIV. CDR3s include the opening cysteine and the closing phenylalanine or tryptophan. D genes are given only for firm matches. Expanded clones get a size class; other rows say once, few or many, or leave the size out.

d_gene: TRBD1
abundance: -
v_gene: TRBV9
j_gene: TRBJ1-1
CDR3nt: TGTGCCAGCAGCGGAGGGACAGGGGGCGCGACTGAAGCTTTCTTT
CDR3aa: CASSGGTGGATEAFF

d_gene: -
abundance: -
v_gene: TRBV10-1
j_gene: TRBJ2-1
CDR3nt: TGCGCCAGCAGTGAGTCTTCGTACAATGAGCAGTTCTTC
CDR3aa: CASSESSYNEQFF

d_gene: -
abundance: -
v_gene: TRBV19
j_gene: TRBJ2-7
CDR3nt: TGTGCCAGTCGTAACAGGGAGGTGAGTGAGCAGTACTTC
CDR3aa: CASRNREVSEQYF

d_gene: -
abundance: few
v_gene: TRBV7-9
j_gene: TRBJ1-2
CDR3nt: TGTGCCAGCAGCTTAGAGGCAGTCTATGGCTACACCTTC
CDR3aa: CASSLEAVYGYTF

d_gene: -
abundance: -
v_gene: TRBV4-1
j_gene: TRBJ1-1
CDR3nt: TGCGCCAGCAGCCAAGCACCCCAGAGCACTGAAGCTTTCTTT
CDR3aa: CASSQAPQSTEAFF

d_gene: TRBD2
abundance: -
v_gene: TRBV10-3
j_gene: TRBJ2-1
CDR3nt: TGTGCCATCAGTGAGCCCTCTCGGGCGGGAGGTGTCAATGAGCAGTTCTTC
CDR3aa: CAISEPSRAGGVNEQFF

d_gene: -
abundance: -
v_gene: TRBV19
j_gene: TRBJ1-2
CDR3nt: TGTGCCAGTAGTGCGACGGGGAGGAGAGGCTACACCTTC
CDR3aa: CASSATGRRGYTF

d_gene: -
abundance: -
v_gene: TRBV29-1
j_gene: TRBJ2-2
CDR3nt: TGCAGCGTCGTACAGGGACATACCGGGGAGCTGTTTTTT
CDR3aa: CSVVQGHTGELFF

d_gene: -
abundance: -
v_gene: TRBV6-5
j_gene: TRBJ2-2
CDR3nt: TGTGCCAGCAGTTATGGGGTTGGGACCGGGGAGCTGTTTTTT
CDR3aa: CASSYGVGTGELFF

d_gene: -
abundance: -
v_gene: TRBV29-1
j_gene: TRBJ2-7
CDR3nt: TGCAGCGTTGATACAGGGAGCTACGAGCAGTACTTC
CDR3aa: CSVDTGSYEQYF

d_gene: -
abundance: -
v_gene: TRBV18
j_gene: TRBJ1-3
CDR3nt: TGTGCCAGCTCACCTCTTGTGGGCTCTGGAAACACCATATATTTT
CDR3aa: CASSPLVGSGNTIYF

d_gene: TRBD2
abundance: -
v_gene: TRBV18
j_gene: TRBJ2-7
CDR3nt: TGTGCCAGCTCACCAGTTGCAGCGGGAGGCTCCTACGAGCAGTACTTC
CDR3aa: CASSPVAAGGSYEQYF

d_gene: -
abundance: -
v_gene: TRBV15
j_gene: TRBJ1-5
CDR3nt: TGTGCCACCGGTACGGGCAATCAGCCCCAGCATTTT
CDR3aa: CATGTGNQPQHF

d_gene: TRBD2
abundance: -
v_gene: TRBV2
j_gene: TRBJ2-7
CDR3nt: TGTGCCAGCAGTGAGAGACTAGCGGGATTCTACGAGCAGTACTTC
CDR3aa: CASSERLAGFYEQYF

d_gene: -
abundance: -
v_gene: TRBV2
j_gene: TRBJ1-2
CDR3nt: TGTGCCAGCAGTTCAAAAGTCGGGGGCCTTAACTATGGCTACACCTTC
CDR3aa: CASSSKVGGLNYGYTF

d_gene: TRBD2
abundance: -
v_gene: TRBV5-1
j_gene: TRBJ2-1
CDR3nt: TGCGCCAGCAGCTTGGGTAGTAGCGGGACCACGCGTGAGCAGTTCTTC
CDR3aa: CASSLGSSGTTREQFF

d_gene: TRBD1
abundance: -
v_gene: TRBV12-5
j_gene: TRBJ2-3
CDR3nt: TGTGCTAGTGGTCCAGGGACAGGCTGGAGAGATACGCAGTATTTT
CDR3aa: CASGPGTGWRDTQYF

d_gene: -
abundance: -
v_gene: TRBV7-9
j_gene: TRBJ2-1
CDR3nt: TGTGCCAGCAGCTTAGCCAGTTACAATGAGCAGTTCTTC
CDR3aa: CASSLASYNEQFF

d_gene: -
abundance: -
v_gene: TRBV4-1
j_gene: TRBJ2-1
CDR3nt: TGCGCCAGCAGCCAAGAGGGATACGAGCAGTTCTTC
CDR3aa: CASSQEGYEQFF

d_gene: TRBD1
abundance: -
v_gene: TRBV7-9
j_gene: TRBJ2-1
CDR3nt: TGTGCCAGCAGCCCAAGCCCGACAGGGGACTACAATGAGCAGTTCTTC
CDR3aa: CASSPSPTGDYNEQFF

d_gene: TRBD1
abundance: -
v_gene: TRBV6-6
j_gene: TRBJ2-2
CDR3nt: TGTGCCAGCAGTTACTCCGCGACAGGGCGTGACGGGGAGCTGTTTTTT
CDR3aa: CASSYSATGRDGELFF

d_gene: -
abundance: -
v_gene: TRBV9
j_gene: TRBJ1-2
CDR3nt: TGTGCCAGCAGCGCAGGCGGACAGTCCTATGGCTACACCTTC
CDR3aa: CASSAGGQSYGYTF

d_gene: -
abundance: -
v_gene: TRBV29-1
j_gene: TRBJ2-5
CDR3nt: TGCAGCGTTTCCCTCAGGGGCTCATGGGAGACCCAGTACTTC
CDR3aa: CSVSLRGSWETQYF

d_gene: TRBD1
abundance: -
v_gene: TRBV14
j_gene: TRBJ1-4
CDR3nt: TGTGCCAGCAGCCAGGGACAGGGAAGGGCTAATGAAAAACTGTTTTTT
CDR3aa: CASSQGQGRANEKLFF

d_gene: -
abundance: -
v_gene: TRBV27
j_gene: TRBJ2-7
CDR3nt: TGTGCCAGCAGTCCGCAGGTGGGGTCCTACGAGCAGTACTTC
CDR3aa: CASSPQVGSYEQYF

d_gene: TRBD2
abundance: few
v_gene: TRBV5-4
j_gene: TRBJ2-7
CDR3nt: TGTGCCAGCAGCCCCTCGGGAGCGGGAGGCACCTACGAGCAGTACTTC
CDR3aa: CASSPSGAGGTYEQYF

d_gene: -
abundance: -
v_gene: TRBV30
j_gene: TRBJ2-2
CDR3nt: TGTGCCTGGAGGCGGGGGAACACCGGGGAGCTGTTTTTT
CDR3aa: CAWRRGNTGELFF

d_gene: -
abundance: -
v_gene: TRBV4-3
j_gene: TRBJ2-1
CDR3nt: TGCGCCAGCAGCCAAGAAATAGTAGCTCATGAGCAGTTCTTC
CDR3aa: CASSQEIVAHEQFF

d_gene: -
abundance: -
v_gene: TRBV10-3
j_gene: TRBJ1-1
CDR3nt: TGTGCCATCAGTGAGCAAACAGGAACTCTGAACACTGAAGCTTTCTTT
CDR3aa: CAISEQTGTLNTEAFF

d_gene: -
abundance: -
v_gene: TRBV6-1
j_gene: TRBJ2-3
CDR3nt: TGTGGCGTTAAGGCGGACCATACGCAGTATTTT
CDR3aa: CGVKADHTQYF

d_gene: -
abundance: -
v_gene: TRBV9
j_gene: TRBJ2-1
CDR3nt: TGTGCCAGCAGCGTAGGGGTTGAGCAGTTCTTC
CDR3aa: CASSVGVEQFF

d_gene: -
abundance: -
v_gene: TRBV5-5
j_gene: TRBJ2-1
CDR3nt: TGTGCCAGCAGCTTGGATCAGGGTACTCGCAATGAGCAGTTCTTC
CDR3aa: CASSLDQGTRNEQFF

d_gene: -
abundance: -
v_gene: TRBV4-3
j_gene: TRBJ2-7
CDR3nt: TGCGCCAGCAGCCAAGATTTATCATACGTCTACGAGCAGTACTTC
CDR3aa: CASSQDLSYVYEQYF

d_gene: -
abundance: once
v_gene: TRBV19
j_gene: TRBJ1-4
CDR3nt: TGTGCCAGTAACGACCTCCGGAATGAAAAACTGTTTTTT
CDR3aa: CASNDLRNEKLFF

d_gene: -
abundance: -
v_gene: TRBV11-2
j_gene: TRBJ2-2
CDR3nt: TGTGCCAGCAGCTTTCGCGGTGGAAACACCGGGGAGCTGTTTTTT
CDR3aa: CASSFRGGNTGELFF

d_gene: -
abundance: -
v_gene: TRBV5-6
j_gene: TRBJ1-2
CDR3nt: TGTGCCAGCAGCATTGGAGTACACAGTGACTATGGCTACACCTTC
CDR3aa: CASSIGVHSDYGYTF

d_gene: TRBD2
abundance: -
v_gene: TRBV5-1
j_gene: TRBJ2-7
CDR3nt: TGCGCCAGCAGCCCGTCAGCGGGAGGCTACGAGCAGTACTTC
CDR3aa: CASSPSAGGYEQYF

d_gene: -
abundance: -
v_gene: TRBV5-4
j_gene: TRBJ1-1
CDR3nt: TGTGCCAGCAGCTTTGGGGGTTCGCACACTGAAGCTTTCTTT
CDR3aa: CASSFGGSHTEAFF

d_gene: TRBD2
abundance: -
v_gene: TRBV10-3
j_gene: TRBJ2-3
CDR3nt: TGTGCCACGGGGACTAGCGCGAGCACAGATACGCAGTATTTT
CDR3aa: CATGTSASTDTQYF

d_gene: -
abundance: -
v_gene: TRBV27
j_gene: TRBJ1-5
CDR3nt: TGTGCCAGCAGTTTGGAGGGGGGTTTCAGCAATCAGCCCCAGCATTTT
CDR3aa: CASSLEGGFSNQPQHF

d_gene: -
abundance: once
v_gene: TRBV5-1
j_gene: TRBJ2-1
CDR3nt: TGCGCCAGCAGCATTATGGGCAACAATGAGCAGTTCTTC
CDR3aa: CASSIMGNNEQFF

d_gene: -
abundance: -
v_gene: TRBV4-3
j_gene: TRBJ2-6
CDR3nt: TGCGCCAGCAGCCCAGAGGGACGGTCAGCCAACGTCCTGACTTTC
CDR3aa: CASSPEGRSANVLTF

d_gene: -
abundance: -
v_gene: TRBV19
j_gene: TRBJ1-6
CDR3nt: TGTGCCAGTAGATTGCGGGACTGGACCGTAAATTCACCCCTCCACTTT
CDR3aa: CASRLRDWTVNSPLHF

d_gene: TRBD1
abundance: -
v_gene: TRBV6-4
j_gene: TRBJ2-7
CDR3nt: TGTGCCAGCAGTCCCGGGACAGACAGCGGCGAGCAGTACTTC
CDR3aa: CASSPGTDSGEQYF

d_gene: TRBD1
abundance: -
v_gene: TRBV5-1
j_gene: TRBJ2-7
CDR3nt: TGCGCCAGCAGCTTGACCCCCGGGACAGGGGCTAACGAGCAGTACTTC
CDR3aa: CASSLTPGTGANEQYF

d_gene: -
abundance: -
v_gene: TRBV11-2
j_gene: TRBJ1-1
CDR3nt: TGTGCCAGCAGCTTCGACAGGAGGAGCACTGAAGCTTTCTTT
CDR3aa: CASSFDRRSTEAFF

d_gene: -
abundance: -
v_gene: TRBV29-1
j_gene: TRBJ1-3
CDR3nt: TGCAGCGTTGGGGGGGACTTTGGAAACACCATATATTTT
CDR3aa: CSVGGDFGNTIYF

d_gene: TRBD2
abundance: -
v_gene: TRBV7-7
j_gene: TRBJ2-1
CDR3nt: TGTGCTAGCAGCTTAGGGGTAGCGGGAGTGGAGGAGCAGTTCTTC
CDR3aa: CASSLGVAGVEEQFF

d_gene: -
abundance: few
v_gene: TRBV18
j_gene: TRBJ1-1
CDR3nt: TGTGCCAGCTCAGGGCCGGGGAACACTGAAGCTTTCTTT
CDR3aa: CASSGPGNTEAFF

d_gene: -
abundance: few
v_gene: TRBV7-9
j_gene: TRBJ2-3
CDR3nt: TGTGCCAGCAGCTTAAGGGGGACAACACCTAGCACAGATACGCAGTATTTT
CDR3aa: CASSLRGTTPSTDTQYF

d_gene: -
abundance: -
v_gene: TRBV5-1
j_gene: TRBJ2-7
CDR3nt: TGCGCCAGCAGCTTGATGACCGGGACACACTACGAGCAGTACTTC
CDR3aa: CASSLMTGTHYEQYF

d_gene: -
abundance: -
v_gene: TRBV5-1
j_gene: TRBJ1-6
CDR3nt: TGCGCCAGCAGCCCGACCGGGTATAATTCACCCCTCCACTTT
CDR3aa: CASSPTGYNSPLHF